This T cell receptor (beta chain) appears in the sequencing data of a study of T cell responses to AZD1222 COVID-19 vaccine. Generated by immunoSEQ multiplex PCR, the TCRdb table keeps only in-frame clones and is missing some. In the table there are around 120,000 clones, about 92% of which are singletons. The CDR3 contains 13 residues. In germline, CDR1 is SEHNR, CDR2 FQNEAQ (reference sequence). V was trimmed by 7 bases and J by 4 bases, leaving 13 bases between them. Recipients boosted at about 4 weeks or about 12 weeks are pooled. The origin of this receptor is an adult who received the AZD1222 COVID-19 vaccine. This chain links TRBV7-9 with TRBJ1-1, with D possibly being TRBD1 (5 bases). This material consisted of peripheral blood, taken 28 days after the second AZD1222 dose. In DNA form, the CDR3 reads TGTGCCAGCATCCCCGGGGGTAGCACTGAAGCTTTCTTT. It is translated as CASIPGGSTEAFF.